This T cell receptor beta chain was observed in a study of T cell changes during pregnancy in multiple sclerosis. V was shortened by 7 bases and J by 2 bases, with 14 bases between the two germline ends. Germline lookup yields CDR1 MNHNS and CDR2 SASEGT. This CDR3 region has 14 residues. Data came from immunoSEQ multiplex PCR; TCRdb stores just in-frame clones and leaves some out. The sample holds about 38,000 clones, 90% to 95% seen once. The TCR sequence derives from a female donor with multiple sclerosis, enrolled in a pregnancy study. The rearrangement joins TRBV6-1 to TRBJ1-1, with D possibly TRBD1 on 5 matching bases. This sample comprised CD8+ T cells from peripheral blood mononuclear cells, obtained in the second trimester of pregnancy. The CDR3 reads CASNKVGGNTEAFF. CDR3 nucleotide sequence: TGTGCCAGCAACAAGGTGGGGGGAAACACTGAAGCTTTCTTT.